This record covers a single TCR beta chain. The antigen remains unidentified. This specimen belongs to a study of shared clonotypes between healthy human individuals. General observations from the study: Represented diversity, genetic and exposure-history alike, was limited by few donors.

Profiling relied on immunoSEQ multiplex PCR, and the TCRdb table lists in-frame clones only, not all of them. This table holds some 1.1 million clones, around three quarters found once. The sequence was obtained from a man aged 18 to 30 in good health. Some clones in this sample may be carry-over from other donors' samples. What was sequenced was memory CD4+ T cells from PBMCs. Subset specified: CD45RA-negative fraction.

The CDR3, as DNA: TGTGCCAGCACCCGCTCCGGGACTAGCGGGAGGTCCTACGAGCAGTACTTC. Amino acid sequence: CASTRSGTSGRSYEQYF. V and J are TRBV2 and TRBJ2-7; TRBD2 aligns across 15 bases. This CDR3 is 17 amino acids long. With 7 bases clipped from V and 1 base from J, the junction kept 8 bases outside the gene matches. Germline-derived CDR1 and CDR2 are SNHLY and FYNNEI.